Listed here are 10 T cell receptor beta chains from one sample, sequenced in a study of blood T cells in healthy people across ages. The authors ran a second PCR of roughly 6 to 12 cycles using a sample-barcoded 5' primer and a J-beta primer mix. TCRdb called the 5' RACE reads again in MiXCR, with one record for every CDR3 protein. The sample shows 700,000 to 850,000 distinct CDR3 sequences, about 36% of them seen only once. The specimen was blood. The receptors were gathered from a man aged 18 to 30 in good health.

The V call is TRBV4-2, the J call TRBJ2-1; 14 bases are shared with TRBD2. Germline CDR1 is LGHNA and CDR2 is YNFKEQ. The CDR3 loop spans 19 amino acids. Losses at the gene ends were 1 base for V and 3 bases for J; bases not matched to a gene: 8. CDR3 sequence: CASSQGGLAGEEFYNEQFF. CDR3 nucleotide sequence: TGTGCCAGCAGCCAAGGGGGACTAGCGGGAGAGGAATTCTACAATGAGCAGTTCTTC.

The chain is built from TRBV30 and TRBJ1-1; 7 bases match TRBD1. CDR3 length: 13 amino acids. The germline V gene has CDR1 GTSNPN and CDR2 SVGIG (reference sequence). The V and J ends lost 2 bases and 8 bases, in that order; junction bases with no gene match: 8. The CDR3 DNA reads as TGTGCCTGGAGTCCCCGGGGGGACAGAGAAGCTTTCTTT. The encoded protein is CAWSPRGDREAFF. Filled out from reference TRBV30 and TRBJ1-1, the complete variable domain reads SQTIHQWPATLVQPVGSPLSLECTVEGTSNPNLYWYRQAAGRGLQLLFYSVGIGQISSEVPQNLSASRPQDRQFILSSKKLLLSDSGFYLCAWSPRGDREAFFGQGTRLTVV.

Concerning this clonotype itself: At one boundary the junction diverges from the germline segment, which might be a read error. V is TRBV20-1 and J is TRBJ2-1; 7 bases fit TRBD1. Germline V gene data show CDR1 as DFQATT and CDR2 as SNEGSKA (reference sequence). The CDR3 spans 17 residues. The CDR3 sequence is CSAREERGQLVYNQQFF. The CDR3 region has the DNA TGCAGTGCTAGAGAAGAAAGGGGGCAATTGGTTTACAATCAGCAGTTCTTC.

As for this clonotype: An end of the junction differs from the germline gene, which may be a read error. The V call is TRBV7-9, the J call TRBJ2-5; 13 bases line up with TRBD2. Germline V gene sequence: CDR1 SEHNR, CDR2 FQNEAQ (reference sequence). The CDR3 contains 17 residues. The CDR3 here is CASSPPLAGGYQGTQYF. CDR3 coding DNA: TGTGCCAGCAGCCCCCCACTAGCGGGGGGGTACCAAGGGACCCAGTACTTC.

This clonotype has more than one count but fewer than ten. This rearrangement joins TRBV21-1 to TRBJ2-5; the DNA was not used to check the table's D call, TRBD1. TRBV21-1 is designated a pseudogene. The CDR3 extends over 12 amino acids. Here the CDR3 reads CASSAPQETQYF. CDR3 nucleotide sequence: TGTGCCAGCAGCGCCCCCCAAGAGACCCAGTACTTC.

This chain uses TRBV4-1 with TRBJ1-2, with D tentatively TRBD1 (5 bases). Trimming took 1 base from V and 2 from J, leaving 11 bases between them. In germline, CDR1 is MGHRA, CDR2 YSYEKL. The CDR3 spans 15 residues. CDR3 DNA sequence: TGCGCCAGCAGCCAAGCAAGAGGGGACAACTATGGCTACACCTTC. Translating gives CASSQARGDNYGYTF.

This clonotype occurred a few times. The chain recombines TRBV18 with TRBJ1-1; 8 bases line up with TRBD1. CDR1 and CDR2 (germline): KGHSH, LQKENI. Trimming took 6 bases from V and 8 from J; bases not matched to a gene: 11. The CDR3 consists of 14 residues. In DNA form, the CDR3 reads TGTGCCAGCTCTTCGGGACAGGCTTTAGCGGAAGCTTTCTTT. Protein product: CASSSGQALAEAFF. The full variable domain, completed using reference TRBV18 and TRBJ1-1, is NAGVMQNPRHLVRRRGQEARLRCSPMKGHSHVYWYRQLPEEGLKFMVYLQKENIIDESGMPKERFSAEFPKEGPSILRIQQVVRGDSAAYFCASSSGQALAEAFFGQGTRLTVV.

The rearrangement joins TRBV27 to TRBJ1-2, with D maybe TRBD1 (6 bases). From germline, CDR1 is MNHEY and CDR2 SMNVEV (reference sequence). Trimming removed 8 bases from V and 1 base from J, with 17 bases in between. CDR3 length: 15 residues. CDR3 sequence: CASSPEGEGNYGYTF. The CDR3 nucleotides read TGTGCCAGCTCGCCGGAGGGGGAAGGTAACTATGGCTACACCTTC.

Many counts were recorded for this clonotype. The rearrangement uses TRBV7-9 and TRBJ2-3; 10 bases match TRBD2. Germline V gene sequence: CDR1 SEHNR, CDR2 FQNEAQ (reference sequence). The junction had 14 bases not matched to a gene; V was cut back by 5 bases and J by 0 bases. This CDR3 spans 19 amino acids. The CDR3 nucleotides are TGTGCCAGCAGCCTCTCTGGCACGGCTAGCGGGGGTAGCACAGATACGCAGTATTTT. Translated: CASSLSGTASGGSTDTQYF.

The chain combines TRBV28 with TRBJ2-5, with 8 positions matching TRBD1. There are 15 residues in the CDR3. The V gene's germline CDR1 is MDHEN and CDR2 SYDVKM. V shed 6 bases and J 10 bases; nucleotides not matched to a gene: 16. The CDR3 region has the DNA TGTGCCAGCAGGCCAGGGACAGGTCGCCGATGGAGCCAGTACTTC. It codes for CASRPGTGRRWSQYF.